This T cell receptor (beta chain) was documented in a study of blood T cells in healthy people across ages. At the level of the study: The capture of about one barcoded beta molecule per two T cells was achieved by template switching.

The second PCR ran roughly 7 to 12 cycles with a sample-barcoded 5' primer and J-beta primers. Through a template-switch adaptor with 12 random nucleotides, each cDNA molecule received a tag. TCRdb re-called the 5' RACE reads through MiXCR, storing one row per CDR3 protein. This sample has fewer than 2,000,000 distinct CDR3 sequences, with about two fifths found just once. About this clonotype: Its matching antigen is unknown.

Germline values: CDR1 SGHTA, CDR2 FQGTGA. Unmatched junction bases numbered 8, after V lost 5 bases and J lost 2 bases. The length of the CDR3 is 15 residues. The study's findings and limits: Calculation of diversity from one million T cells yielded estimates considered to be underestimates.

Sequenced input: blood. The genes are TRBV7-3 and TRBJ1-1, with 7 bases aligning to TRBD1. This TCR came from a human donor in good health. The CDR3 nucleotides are TGTGCCAGCAGCGCAGGGGGGGGGACTAACACTGAAGCTTTCTTT. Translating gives CASSAGGGTNTEAFF. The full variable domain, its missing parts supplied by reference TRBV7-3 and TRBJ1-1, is GAGVSQTPSNKVTEKGKYVELRCDPISGHTALYWYRQSLGQGPEFLIYFQGTGAADDSGLPNDRFFAVRPEGSVSTLKIQRTERGDSAVYLCASSAGGGTNTEAFFGQGTRLTVV.